The present entry profiles one TCR beta chain with its context. Its antigen remains unknown. The data stem from a study of shared clonotypes between healthy human individuals. Clones were read by immunoSEQ multiplex PCR, and TCRdb kept only the in-frame ones, dropping some. The data show about 2.4 million clones, roughly 93% seen once. Study-level points and caveats: Naive CD4 clonotypes overlapped across a handful of donors at roughly 4.5%.

This TCR came from a young man in good health. Some clones in this sample may be carry-over from other donors' samples. The sequencing input was naive CD4+ T cells from PBMCs. The sample's subset: CD45RA+ positively selected.

CDR3 nucleotide sequence: TGTGCCACCCGGAAGCCGGGACAGGGTTTACGGGGCTCTGGAAACACCATATATTTT. This codes for CATRKPGQGLRGSGNTIYF. The chain links TRBV28 to TRBJ1-3; 9 bases match TRBD1. The V segment lost 10 bases and the J segment 0 bases; nucleotides outside the gene matches: 19. The CDR3 runs to 19 residues. CDR1 and CDR2 from the germline V gene are MDHEN and SYDVKM.